Following are 10 T cell receptor beta chains from one sample sequenced in a study of T cell clusters in autoimmune cytopenias. Multiplex touch-down PCR amplified TRB using TRB-A and TRB-B pools in one tube. For each CDR3 protein, TCRdb gives one entry from its re-call of the multiplex PCR reads, without DNA. Its listing shows 5,500 to 8,000 distinct CDR3 sequences. Approximately 36,000 genome equivalents of blood DNA were amplified for TRB. These data are also associated with another study on T cell repertoires in aging, cancer and after chemotherapy.

The sample taken for sequencing was peripheral blood. The origin of the receptors is a human donor in good health.

This clonotype registers medium-sized by frequency. The V call is TRBV29-1, the J call TRBJ2-4; TCRdb reports TRBD1, a call that lacks DNA to check it against. The CDR3 sequence is 14 residues long. CDR1 and CDR2 (germline): SQVTM, ANQGSEA. The CDR3 region is CSVLGGRGKNIQYF.

V is TRBV6-2 or TRBV6-3 and J is TRBJ1-2; the TCRdb call, TRBD1, lacks DNA for checking. The CDR3 runs 16 residues. Looked up from germline, CDR1 is MNHEY and CDR2 is SVGEGT. The CDR3 loop is CASSYLTLSKGYGYTF.

This rearrangement joins TRBV30 to TRBJ2-5; TCRdb outputs TRBD2, but without DNA this stays unchecked. From germline, CDR1 is GTSNPN and CDR2 SVGIG (reference sequence). CDR3 length: 15 residues. The chain's CDR3 is CAWIPPLAGIETQYF. The full variable domain, completed using reference TRBV30 and TRBJ2-5, is SQTIHQWPATLVQPVGSPLSLECTVEGTSNPNLYWYRQAAGRGLQLLFYSVGIGQISSEVPQNLSASRPQDRQFILSSKKLLLSDSGFYLCAWIPPLAGIETQYFGPGTRLLVL.

The V call is TRBV18, the J call TRBJ2-7; TCRdb picks TRBD2, but there is no DNA to check that call. The length of the CDR3 is 15 residues. Germline V gene lookup returns CDR1 KGHSH and CDR2 LQKENI. Here the CDR3 reads CASSPGTSGRREQYF.

J is TRBJ1-4 and V is TRBV5-4; TCRdb's assignment of TRBD1 cannot be checked, as there is no DNA. The V gene's germline CDR1 is SGHNT and CDR2 YYREEE (reference sequence). The CDR3 totals 14 residues. CDR3 loop: CASSSKGANEKLFF. Combining the CDR3 with reference TRBV5-4 and TRBJ1-4 gives the whole variable domain ETGVTQSPTHLIKTRGQQVTLRCSSQSGHNTVSWYQQALGQGPQFIFQYYREEENGRGNFPPRFSGLQFPNYSSELNVNALELDDSALYLCASSSKGANEKLFFGSGTQLSVL.

V gene TRBV18 combines with J gene TRBJ2-6. Germline V lookup: CDR1 KGHSH, CDR2 LQKENI. This CDR3 has 13 residues. The CDR3 loop is CAGSISGANVLTF.

The V gene is TRBV12-3 or TRBV12-4, the J gene TRBJ2-7; the TCRdb call, TRBD1, lacks DNA for checking. The CDR3 spans 12 residues. The CDR3 sequence is CASSRDIGEQYF.

V and J are TRBV11-2 and TRBJ2-1; TCRdb's assignment of TRBD1 cannot be checked, as there is no DNA. The CDR3 runs to 14 residues. Germline V gene sequence: CDR1 SGHAT, CDR2 FQNNGV. CDR3 sequence reads: CASSLGTGVNEQFF.

The V gene is TRBV27, the J gene TRBJ2-7; TCRdb indicates TRBD1, and absent DNA this call remains unverified. The CDR3 is made up of 12 amino acids. The V gene's germline CDR1 is MNHEY and CDR2 SMNVEV (reference sequence). The CDR3 here is CASSYQGGEQYF.

The V and J genes are TRBV19 and TRBJ2-3; TCRdb calls TRBD2, which cannot be checked without DNA. This CDR3 comprises 19 residues. Germline V CDR1 and CDR2: LNHDA, SQIVND (reference sequence). This CDR3 reads CASSPGTSGRDSSTDTQYF.